This T cell receptor (beta chain) was retrieved from a study of patients and donors after allogeneic stem cell transplantation. In TCRdb, the RT-PCR reads were re-called with MiXCR into one record per CDR3 protein. The table records about 410,000 distinct CDR3 sequences, 16% of them present only once. In germline, CDR1 is MGHRA, CDR2 YSYEKL. The CDR3 is made up of 16 amino acids. Trimming pared 1 base from V and 1 base from J, leaving 13 bases between. The sequenced material came from blood, either unsorted or a sorted T cell fraction (not recorded which). The chain carries TRBV4-1 and TRBJ1-1, with D possibly being TRBD1 (6 bases). This receptor was taken from a human donor who was either an allogeneic HSCT recipient or a stem cell or donor lymphocyte infusion donor (not recorded which). It is not recorded whose cells these are; they may come from a transplant donor. DNA for the CDR3: TGCGCCAGCAGCCAAGGCCGACAGGCCCGGAACACTGAAGCTTTCTTT. It translates to CASSQGRQARNTEAFF.